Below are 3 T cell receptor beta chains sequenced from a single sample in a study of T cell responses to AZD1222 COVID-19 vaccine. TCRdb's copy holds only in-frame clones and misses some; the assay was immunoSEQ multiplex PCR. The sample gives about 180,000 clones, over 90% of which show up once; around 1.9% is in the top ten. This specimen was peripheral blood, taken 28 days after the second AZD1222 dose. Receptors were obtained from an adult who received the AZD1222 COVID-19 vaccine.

This CDR3 is CASTTSGRYEQYF. The DNA for the CDR3 is TGTGCCAGCACAACTAGCGGGAGGTACGAGCAGTACTTC. V usage is TRBV6-5 and J usage is TRBJ2-7, with TRBD2 matching over 12 bases. The CDR3 covers 13 residues. V was pared by 7 bases and J by 4 bases, with 2 bases of the junction left unmatched. In germline, CDR1 is MNHEY, CDR2 SVGAGI.

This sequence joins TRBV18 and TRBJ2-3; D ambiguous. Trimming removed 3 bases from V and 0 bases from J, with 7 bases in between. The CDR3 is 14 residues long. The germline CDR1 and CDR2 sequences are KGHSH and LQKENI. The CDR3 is CASSPPDSTDTQYF. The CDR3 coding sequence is TGTGCCAGCTCACCGCCCGACAGCACAGATACGCAGTATTTT. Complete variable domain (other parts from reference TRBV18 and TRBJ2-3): NAGVMQNPRHLVRRRGQEARLRCSPMKGHSHVYWYRQLPEEGLKFMVYLQKENIIDESGMPKERFSAEFPKEGPSILRIQQVVRGDSAAYFCASSPPDSTDTQYFGPGTRLTVL.

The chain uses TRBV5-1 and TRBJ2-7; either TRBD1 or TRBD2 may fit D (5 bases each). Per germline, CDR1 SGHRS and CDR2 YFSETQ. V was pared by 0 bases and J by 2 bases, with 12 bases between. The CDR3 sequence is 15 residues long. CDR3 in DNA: TGCGCCAGCAGCTTGGGAGAGGGGAGTACCTACGAGCAGTACTTC. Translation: CASSLGEGSTYEQYF.